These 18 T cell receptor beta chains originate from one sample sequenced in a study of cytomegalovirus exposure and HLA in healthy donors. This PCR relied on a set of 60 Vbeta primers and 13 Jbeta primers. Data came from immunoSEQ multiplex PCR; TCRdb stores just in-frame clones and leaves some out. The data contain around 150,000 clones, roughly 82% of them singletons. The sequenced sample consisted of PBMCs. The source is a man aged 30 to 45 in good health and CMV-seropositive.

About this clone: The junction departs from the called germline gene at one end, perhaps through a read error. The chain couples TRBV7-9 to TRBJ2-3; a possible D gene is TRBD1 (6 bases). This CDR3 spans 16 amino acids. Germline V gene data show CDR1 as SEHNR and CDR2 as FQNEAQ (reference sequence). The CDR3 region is CSSSLGQPRGTDTQYF. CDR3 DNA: TGTTCCAGCAGCTTGGGACAACCAAGAGGCACAGATACGCAGTATTTT.

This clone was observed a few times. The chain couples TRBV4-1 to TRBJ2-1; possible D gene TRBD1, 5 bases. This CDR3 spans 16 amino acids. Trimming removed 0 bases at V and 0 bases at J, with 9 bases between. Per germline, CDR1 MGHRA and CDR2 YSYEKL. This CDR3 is CASSQDRGSSYNEQFF. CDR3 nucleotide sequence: TGCGCCAGCAGCCAAGATAGGGGTAGCTCCTACAATGAGCAGTTCTTC.

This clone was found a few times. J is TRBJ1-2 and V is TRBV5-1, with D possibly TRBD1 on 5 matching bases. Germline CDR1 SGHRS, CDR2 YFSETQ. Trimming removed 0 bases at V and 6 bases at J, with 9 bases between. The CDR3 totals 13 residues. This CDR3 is CASSLVGGNGYTF. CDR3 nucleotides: TGCGCCAGCAGCTTGGTCGGGGGGAATGGCTACACCTTC.

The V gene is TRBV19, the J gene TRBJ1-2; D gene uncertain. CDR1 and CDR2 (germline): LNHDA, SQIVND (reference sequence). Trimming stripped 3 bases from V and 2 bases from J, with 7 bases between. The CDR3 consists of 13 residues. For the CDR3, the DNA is TGTGCCAGTAGTATTAGAGGGAACTATGGCTACACCTTC. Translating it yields CASSIRGNYGYTF. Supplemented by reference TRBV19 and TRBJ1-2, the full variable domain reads DGGITQSPKYLFRKEGQNVTLSCEQNLNHDAMYWYRQDPGQGLRLIYYSQIVNDFQKGDIAEGYSVSREKKESFPLTVTSAQKNPTAFYLCASSIRGNYGYTFGSGTRLTVV.

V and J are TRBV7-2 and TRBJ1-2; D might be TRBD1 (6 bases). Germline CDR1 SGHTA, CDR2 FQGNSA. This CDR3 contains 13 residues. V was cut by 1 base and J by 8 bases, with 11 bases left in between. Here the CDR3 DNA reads TGTGCCAGCAGCTTAGACAGGGCGAGCGGCTACACCTTC. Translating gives CASSLDRASGYTF.

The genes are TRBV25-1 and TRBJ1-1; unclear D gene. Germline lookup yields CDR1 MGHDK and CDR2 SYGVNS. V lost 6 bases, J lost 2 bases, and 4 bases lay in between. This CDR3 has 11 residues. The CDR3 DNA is TGTGCCAGCAGCCTAAACACTGAAGCTTTCTTT. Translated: CASSLNTEAFF.

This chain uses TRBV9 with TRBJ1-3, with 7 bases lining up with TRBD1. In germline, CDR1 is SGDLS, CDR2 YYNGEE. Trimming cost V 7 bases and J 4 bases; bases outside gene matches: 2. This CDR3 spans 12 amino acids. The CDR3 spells CASGTVGNTIYF. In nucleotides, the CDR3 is TGTGCCAGCGGGACAGTCGGAAACACCATATATTTT.

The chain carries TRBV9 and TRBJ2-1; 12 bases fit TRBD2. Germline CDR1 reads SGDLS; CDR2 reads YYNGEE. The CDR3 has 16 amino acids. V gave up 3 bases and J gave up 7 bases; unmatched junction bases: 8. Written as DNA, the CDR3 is TGTGCCAGCAGCGGAGGACTAGCGGGGTCGGGTAATGAGCAGTTCTTC. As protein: CASSGGLAGSGNEQFF.

The DNA for the CDR3 is TGTGCCAGCAGCTTGGGGCCAGGGGATACGGCTGGCTACACCTTC. Encoded protein: CASSLGPGDTAGYTF. The rearrangement links TRBV5-5 to TRBJ1-2; D possibly corresponds to TRBD1 (6 bases). Germline V gives CDR1 SGHKS, CDR2 YYEKEE (reference sequence). Trimming removed 0 bases at V and 7 bases at J, with 16 bases between. CDR3 size: 15 residues.

The CDR3 sequence is CASSQDLGEQPQHF. The DNA for the CDR3 is TGCGCCAGCAGCCAAGATCTAGGCGAGCAGCCCCAGCATTTT. The rearrangement joins TRBV4-3 to TRBJ1-5; no firm D call. Germline assignment: CDR1 LGHNA and CDR2 YSLEER. Trimming pared 0 bases from V and 7 bases from J, leaving 10 bases between. This CDR3 has 14 amino acids.

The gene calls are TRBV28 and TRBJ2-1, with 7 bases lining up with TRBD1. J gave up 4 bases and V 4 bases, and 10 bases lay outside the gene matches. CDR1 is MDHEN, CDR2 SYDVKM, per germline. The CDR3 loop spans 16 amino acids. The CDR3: CASSSMGWTGYNEQFF. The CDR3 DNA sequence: TGTGCCAGCAGTTCGATGGGGTGGACAGGTTACAATGAGCAGTTCTTC.

The CDR3 sequence is CATSRDTRYEQYF. DNA of the CDR3: TGTGCCACCAGCAGAGATACACGTTACGAGCAGTACTTC. V gene TRBV15 combines with J gene TRBJ2-7; D gene unclear. V lost 0 bases and J lost 4, with 7 bases in between. The CDR3 totals 13 residues. Germline V gene data show CDR1 as LNHNV and CDR2 as YYDKDF (reference sequence). Full variable domain (rest looked up from reference TRBV15 and TRBJ2-7): DAMVIQNPRYQVTQFGKPVTLSCSQTLNHNVMYWYQQKSSQAPKLLFHYYDKDFNNEADTPDNFQSRRPNTSFCFLDIRSPGLGDTAMYLCATSRDTRYEQYFGPGTRLTVT.

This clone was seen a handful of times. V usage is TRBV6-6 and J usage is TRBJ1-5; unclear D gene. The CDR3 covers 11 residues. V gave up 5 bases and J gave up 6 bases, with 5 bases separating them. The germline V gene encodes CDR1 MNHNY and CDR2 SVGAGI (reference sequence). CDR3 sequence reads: CASSTSQPQHF. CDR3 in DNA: TGTGCCAGCAGTACATCTCAGCCCCAGCATTTT.

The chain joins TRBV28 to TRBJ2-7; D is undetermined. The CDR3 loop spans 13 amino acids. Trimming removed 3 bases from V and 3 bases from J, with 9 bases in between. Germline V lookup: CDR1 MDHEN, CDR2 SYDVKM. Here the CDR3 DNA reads TGTGCCAGCAGTTTTGTCTATAGCTACGAGCAGTACTTC. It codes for CASSFVYSYEQYF.

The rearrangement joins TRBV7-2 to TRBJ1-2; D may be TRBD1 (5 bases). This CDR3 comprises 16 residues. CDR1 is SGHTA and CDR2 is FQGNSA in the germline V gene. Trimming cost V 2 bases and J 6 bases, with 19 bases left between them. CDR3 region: CASSLRGPGTSHGYTF. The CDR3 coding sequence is TGTGCCAGCAGCTTAAGGGGCCCAGGGACTTCCCATGGCTACACCTTC.

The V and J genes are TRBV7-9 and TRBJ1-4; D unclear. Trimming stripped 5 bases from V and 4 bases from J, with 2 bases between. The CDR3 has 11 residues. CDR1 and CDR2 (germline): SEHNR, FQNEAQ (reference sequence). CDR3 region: CASSRNEKLFF. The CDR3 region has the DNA TGTGCCAGCAGCCGTAATGAAAAACTGTTTTTT.

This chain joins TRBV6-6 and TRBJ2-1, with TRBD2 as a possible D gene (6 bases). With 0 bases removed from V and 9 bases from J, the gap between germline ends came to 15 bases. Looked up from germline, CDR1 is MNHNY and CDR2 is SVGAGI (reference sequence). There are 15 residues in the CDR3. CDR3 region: CASSYSGGIKVEQFF. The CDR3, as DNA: TGTGCCAGCAGTTACTCTGGCGGGATTAAGGTTGAGCAGTTCTTC.

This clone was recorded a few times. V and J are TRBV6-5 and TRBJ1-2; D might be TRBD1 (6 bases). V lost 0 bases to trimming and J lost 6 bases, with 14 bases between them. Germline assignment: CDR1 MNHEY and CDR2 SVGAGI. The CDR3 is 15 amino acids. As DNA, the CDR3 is TGTGCCAGCAGTTACTCGGCCGTCGCAGGGGATGGCTACACCTTC. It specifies CASSYSAVAGDGYTF.